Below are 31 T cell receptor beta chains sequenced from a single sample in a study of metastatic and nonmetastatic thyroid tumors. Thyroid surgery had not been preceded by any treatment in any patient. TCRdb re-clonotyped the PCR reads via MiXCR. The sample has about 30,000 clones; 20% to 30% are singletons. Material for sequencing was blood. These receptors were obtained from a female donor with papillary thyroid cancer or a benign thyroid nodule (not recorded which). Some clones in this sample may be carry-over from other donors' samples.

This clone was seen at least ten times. CDR3 region: CASSLPLGTGTSSGANVLTF. For the CDR3, the DNA is TGTGCCAGCAGCTTACCCCTCGGGACAGGGACTTCCTCTGGGGCCAACGTCCTGACTTTC. The chain uses TRBV7-3 and TRBJ2-6, with TRBD1 matching over 9 bases. The CDR3 covers 20 residues. Germline V gene sequence: CDR1 SGHTA, CDR2 FQGTGA. Losses at the gene ends were 2 bases for V and 0 bases for J; bases not matched to a gene: 11.

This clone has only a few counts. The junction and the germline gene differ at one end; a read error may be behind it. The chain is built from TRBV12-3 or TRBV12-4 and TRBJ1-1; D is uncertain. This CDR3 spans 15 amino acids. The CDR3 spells CTSSLDTTMNTETFF. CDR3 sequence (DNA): TGTACCAGCAGTTTAGACACTACCATGAACACTGAAACTTTCTTT.

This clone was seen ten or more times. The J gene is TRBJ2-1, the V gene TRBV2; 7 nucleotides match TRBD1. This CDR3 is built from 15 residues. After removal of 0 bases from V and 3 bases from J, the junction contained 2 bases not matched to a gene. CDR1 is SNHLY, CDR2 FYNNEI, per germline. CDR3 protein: CASSEARGHYNEQFF. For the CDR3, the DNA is TGTGCCAGCAGTGAAGCGAGGGGGCACTACAATGAGCAGTTCTTC.

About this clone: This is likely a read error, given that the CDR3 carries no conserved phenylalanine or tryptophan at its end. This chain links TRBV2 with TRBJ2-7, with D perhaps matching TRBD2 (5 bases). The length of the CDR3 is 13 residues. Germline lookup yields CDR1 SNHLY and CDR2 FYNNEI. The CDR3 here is CASIRPEGYDQYL. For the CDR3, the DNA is TGTGCCAGCATCCGGCCAGAGGGCTACGATCAGTACTTA.

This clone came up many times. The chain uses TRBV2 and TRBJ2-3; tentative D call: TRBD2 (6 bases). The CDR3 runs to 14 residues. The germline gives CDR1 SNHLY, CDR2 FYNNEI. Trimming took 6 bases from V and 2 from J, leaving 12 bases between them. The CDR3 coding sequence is TGTGCCAGCAGGGCCGGGGGAAACACAGATACGCAGTATTTT. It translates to CASRAGGNTDTQYF.

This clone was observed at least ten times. The CDR3 DNA follows: TGCAGCGTTGAGACCGGGACAGGGGCCGCCTACGAGCAGTACTTC. Amino acids: CSVETGTGAAYEQYF. V and J are TRBV29-1 and TRBJ2-7, with 10 bases aligning to TRBD1. The V gene's germline CDR1 is SQVTM and CDR2 ANQGSEA. The V gene end was trimmed by 3 bases and the J gene end by 2 bases; junction bases not matched to a gene: 7. This CDR3 region has 15 residues.

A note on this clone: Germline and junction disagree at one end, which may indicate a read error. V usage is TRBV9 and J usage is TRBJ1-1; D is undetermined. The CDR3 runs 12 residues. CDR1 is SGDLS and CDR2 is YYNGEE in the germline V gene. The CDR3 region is CASSVGGTEAFF. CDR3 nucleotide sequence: TGTGCAAGCAGCGTAGGAGGGACTGAAGCTTTCTTT.

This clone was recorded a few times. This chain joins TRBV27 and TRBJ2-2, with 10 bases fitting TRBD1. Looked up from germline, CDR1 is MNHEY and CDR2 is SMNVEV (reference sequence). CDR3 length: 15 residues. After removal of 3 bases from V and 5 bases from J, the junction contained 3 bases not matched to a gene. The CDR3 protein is CASSLRQGATGELFF. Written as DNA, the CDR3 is TGTGCCAGCAGTTTGAGACAGGGGGCGACCGGGGAGCTGTTTTTT.

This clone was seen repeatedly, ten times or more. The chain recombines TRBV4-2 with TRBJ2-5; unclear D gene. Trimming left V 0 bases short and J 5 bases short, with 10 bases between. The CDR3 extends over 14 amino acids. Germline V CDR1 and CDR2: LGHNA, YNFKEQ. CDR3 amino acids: CASSQDLTRETQYF. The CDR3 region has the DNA TGTGCCAGCAGCCAAGATCTCACGAGGGAGACCCAGTACTTC.

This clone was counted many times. Here the CDR3 reads CASSFTRFYGYTF. The CDR3, as DNA: TGTGCCAGCAGCTTCACGAGATTCTATGGCTACACCTTC. The chain combines TRBV5-6 with TRBJ1-2; D is unclear. CDR1 SGHDT and CDR2 YYEEEE come from the germline V gene. The ends were cut back, 2 bases at V and 4 bases at J, with 9 bases in the middle. CDR3 length: 13 amino acids.

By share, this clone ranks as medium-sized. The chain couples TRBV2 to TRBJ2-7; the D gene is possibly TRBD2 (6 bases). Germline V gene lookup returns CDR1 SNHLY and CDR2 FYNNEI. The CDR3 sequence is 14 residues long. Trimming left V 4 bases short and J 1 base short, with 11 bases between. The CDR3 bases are TGTGCCAGCAGTGGCGGGATGGGATCCTACGAGCAGTACTTC. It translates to CASSGGMGSYEQYF.

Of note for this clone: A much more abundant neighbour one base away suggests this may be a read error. The CDR3 protein is CASSFSGREVETQYF. CDR3 sequence (DNA): TGTGCCAGCAGTTTTAGTGGCAGGGAGGTAGAGACCCAGTACTTC. This chain joins TRBV6-5 and TRBJ2-5; a possible D gene is TRBD2 (6 bases). V gave up 4 bases and J gave up 4 bases, with 16 bases separating them. The CDR3 sequence is 15 residues long. CDR1 MNHEY and CDR2 SVGAGI come from the germline V gene.

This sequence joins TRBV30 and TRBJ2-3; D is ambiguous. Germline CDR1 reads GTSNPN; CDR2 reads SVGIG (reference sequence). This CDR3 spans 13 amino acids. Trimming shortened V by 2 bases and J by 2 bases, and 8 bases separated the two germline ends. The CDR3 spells CAWSLSPTDTQYF. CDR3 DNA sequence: TGTGCCTGGAGTCTCTCCCCCACAGATACGCAGTATTTT. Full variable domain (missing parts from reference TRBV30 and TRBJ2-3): SQTIHQWPATLVQPVGSPLSLECTVEGTSNPNLYWYRQAAGRGLQLLFYSVGIGQISSEVPQNLSASRPQDRQFILSSKKLLLSDSGFYLCAWSLSPTDTQYFGPGTRLTVL.

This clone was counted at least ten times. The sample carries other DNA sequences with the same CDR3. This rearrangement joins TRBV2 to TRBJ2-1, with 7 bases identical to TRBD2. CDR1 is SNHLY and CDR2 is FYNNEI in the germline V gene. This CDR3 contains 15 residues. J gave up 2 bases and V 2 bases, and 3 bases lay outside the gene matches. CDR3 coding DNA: TGTGCCAGCAGTGAAAGCGGGACCCCCTACAATGAGCAGTTCTTC. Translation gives CASSESGTPYNEQFF.

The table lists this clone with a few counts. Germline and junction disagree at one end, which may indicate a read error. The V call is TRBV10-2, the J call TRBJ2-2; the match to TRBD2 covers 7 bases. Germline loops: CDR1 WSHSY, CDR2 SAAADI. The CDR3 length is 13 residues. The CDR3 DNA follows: TGTGCCAGCATCGAGACTAGCCCCGGGGAGCTGTTTTTT. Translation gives CASIETSPGELFF.

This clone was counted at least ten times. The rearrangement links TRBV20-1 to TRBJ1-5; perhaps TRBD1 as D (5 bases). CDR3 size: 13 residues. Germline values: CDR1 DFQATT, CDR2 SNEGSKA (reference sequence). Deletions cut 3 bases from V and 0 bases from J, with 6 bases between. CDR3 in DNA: TGCAGTGCTAGGACAGATAGCAATCAGCCCCAGCATTTT. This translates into CSARTDSNQPQHF.

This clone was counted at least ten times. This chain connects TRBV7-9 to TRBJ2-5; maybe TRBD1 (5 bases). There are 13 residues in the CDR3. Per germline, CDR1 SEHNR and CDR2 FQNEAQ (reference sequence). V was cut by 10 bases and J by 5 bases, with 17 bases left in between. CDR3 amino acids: CATAIGAGETQYF. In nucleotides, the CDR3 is TGTGCCACAGCGATAGGGGCTGGGGAGACCCAGTACTTC.

DNA for the CDR3: TGTGCCATCAGTGAGTCGATACTAGCGGGACGCTCCTACAATGAGCAGTTCTTC. This sequence encodes CAISESILAGRSYNEQFF. This sequence joins TRBV10-3 and TRBJ2-1, with 10 bases identical to TRBD2. CDR3 size: 18 residues. V lost 0 bases and J lost 0; bases outside the gene matches: 5. Germline values: CDR1 ENHRY, CDR2 SYGVKD.

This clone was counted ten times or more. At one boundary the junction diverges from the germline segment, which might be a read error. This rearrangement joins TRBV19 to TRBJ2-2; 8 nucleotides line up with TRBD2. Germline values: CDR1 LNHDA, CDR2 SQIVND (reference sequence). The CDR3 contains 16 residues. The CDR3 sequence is CASRIGLALNTGELFF. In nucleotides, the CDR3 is TGTGCCAGTAGAATAGGACTAGCCCTGAACACCGGGGAGCTGTTTTTT.

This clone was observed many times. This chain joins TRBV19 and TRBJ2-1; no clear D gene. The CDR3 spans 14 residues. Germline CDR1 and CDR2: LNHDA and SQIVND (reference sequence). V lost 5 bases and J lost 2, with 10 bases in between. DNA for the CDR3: TGTGCCAGTAGTGGTTTGTGGGCCTACAATGAGCAGTTCTTC. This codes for CASSGLWAYNEQFF. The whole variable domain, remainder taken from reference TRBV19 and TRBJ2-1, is DGGITQSPKYLFRKEGQNVTLSCEQNLNHDAMYWYRQDPGQGLRLIYYSQIVNDFQKGDIAEGYSVSREKKESFPLTVTSAQKNPTAFYLCASSGLWAYNEQFFGPGTRLTVL.

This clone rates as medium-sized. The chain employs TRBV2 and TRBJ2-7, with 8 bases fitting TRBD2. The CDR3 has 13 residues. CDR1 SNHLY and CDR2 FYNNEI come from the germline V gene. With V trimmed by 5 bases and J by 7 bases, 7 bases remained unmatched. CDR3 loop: CASSSGGTREQYF. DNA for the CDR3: TGTGCCAGCAGTAGTGGGGGGACTAGGGAGCAGTACTTC.

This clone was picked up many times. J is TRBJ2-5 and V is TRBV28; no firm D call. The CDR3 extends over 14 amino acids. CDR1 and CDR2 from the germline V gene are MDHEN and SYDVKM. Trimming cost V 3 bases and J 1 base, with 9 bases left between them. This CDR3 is CASSFYRGQETQYF. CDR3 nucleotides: TGTGCCAGCAGTTTTTACCGCGGCCAAGAGACCCAGTACTTC.

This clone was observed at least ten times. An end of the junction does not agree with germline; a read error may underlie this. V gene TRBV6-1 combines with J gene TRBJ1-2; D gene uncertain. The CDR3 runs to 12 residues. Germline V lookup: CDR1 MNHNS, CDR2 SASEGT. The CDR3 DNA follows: TGTGCCAGCAGGGAAGGGTTCGATGGCTACACCTTC. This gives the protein CASREGFDGYTF.

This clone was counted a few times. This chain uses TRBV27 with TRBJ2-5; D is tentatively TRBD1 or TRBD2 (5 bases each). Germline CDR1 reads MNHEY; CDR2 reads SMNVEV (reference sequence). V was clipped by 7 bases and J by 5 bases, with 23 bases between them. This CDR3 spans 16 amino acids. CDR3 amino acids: CASNLRGREFAETQYF. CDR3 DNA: TGTGCCAGCAACCTGAGGGGAAGGGAGTTTGCGGAGACCCAGTACTTC.

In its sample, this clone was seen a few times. The CDR3, as DNA: TGTGCCAGCAGCTTGGGGGGAGGGACCGAGGGGCAGTATTTT. It translates to CASSLGGGTEGQYF. V usage is TRBV11-2 and J usage is TRBJ2-3, with TRBD2 matching over 7 bases. After removal of 3 bases from V and 11 bases from J, the junction contained 11 bases not matched to a gene. The CDR3 loop spans 14 amino acids. Germline lookup yields CDR1 SGHAT and CDR2 FQNNGV.

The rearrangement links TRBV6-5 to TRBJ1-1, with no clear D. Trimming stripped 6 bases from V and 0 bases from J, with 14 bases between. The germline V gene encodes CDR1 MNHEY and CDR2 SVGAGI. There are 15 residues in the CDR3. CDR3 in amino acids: CASRDSGRLNTEAFF. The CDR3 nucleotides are TGTGCCAGCAGAGACTCTGGGCGGCTGAACACTGAAGCTTTCTTT.

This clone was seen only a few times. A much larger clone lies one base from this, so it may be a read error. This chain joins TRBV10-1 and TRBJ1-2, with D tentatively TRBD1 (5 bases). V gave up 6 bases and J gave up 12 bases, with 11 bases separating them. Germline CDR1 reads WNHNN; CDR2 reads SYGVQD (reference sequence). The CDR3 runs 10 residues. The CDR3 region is CASRGVVDTF. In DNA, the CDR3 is TGCGCCAGCAGGGGGGTGGTCGACACCTTC.

DNA of the CDR3: TGTGCCAGCGAATTGACAGACGCAGATACGCAGTATTTT. It codes for CASELTDADTQYF. This chain links TRBV6-2 or TRBV6-3 with TRBJ2-3; D might be TRBD1 (5 bases). The CDR3 has 13 amino acids. Germline V gene lookup returns CDR1 MNHEY and CDR2 SVGEGT. Trimming pared 8 bases from V and 4 bases from J, leaving 13 bases between.

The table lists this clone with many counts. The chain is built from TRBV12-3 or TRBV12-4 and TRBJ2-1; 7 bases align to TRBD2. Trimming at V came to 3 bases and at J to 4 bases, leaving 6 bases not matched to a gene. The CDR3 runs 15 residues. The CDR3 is CASSLGISGYNEQFF. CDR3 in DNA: TGTGCCAGCAGTTTGGGAATTAGCGGGTACAATGAGCAGTTCTTC.

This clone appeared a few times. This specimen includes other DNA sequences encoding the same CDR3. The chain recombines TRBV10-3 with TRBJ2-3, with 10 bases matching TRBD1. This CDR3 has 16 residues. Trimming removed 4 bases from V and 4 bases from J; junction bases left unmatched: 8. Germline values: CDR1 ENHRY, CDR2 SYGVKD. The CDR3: CAISVGDRGSADTQYF. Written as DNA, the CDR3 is TGTGCCATCAGTGTGGGGGACAGGGGTTCAGCAGATACGCAGTATTTT.

This CDR3 is CASSRGSRTTDTQYF. In DNA form, the CDR3 reads TGTGCCAGCAGCCGGGGGTCACGGACCACAGATACGCAGTATTTT. The J gene is TRBJ2-3, the V gene TRBV11-3; tentatively, D is TRBD2 (6 bases). This CDR3 spans 15 amino acids. Trimming shortened V by 5 bases and J by 2 bases, and 14 bases separated the two germline ends. CDR1 is SGHNT and CDR2 is YENEEA in the germline V gene.